The 2 T cell receptor beta chains below come from one sample, sequenced in a study of tissue T cells after allogeneic stem cell transplantation (dated by TCRdb to 2021 to 2024). The library came from the immunoSEQ multiplex PCR assay. TCRdb retrieved this table from immuneACCESS and kept in-frame rearrangements only. Not all clones are present; in checked studies, unresolved V genes account for under half, and no reason is known for the remainder. For this sample there are approximately 1,500 clones; about 51% appear just once. The top ten hold approximately 30% of the sample. In the paper's terms, the time point label means: mouse harvest day 14 after allogeneic transplant. Mouse grafts consisting of 10^7 T-cell-depleted bone marrow cells combined with 10^6 splenic CD5+ T cells were administered by tail vein injection. Sequences were obtained from liver tissue. The receptors here all came from a female BALB/c mouse given C57BL/6 T cells with graft-versus-host disease after an allogeneic hematopoietic cell transplant.

Points on this clone: Mouse gene names and germline throughout. The CDR3 end is not reached by the read, which stops 1 residue before it; the germline J gene fills it in. The chain uses TRBV1 and TRBJ2-2; D could derive from TRBD1 or TRBD2 (5 bases each). Per the germline V gene, CDR1 is NSQYPW and CDR2 is LRSPGD (reference sequence). The CDR3 consists of 14 residues. V lost 1 base and J 4 bases, leaving 7 bases between the germline ends. The CDR3 reads CTCSAAGTTGQLYF. CDR3 DNA, as far as it was read: TGCACCTGCAGTGCAGCAGGGACCACCGGGCAGCTCTAC.

Concerning this clone: Gene names follow the mouse nomenclature. The missing CDR3 end, 1 residue past where the read stops, is filled in from the germline J gene. V gene TRBV1 combines with J gene TRBJ2-3; tentatively, D is TRBD2 (6 bases). Trimming removed 2 bases at V and 0 bases at J, with 9 bases between. This CDR3 region has 15 residues. CDR1 and CDR2 (germline): NSQYPW, LRSPGD (reference sequence). The CDR3 loop is CTCSASGGSAETLYF. CDR3 DNA (partial): TGCACCTGCAGTGCAAGTGGGGGTAGTGCAGAAACGCTGTAT.